Below, 26 T cell receptor beta chains from the same sample are listed, as sequenced in a study of T cells in Graves' hyperthyroidism and ophthalmopathy. The TCR beta CDR3 regions underwent amplification using RNA transcripts as the source. Using the HTBI primer set, a first-round RT-PCR was run on the TCR CDR3. MiXCR, applied by TCRdb to the multiplex PCR reads, yields one record per CDR3 protein. The sample shows hundreds of thousands of distinct CDR3 sequences, roughly an eighth of them seen only once. Source material: blood. All receptors derive from a woman in her late teens or twenties with Graves' hyperthyroidism.

Many counts were recorded for this clonotype. This rearrangement joins TRBV6-1 to TRBJ2-1, with TRBD2 matching over 11 bases. Trimming at V came to 4 bases and at J to 4 bases, leaving 6 bases not matched to a gene. Germline V gives CDR1 MNHNS, CDR2 SASEGT. The CDR3 is made up of 16 amino acids. The CDR3 DNA follows: TGTGCCAGCAGTGGACTTGTAGCGGGGGGGTACAATGAGCAGTTCTTC. Its translation: CASSGLVAGGYNEQFF.

This clonotype was seen many times. The chain employs TRBV12-3 or TRBV12-4 and TRBJ2-1; 8 bases map to TRBD2. This CDR3 spans 15 amino acids. V was clipped by 6 bases and J by 10 bases; unmatched bases: 14. CDR3 protein: CASRGPGLGVLEQFF. CDR3 in DNA: TGTGCCAGCAGGGGCCCGGGACTAGGCGTCCTAGAGCAGTTCTTC.

This clonotype was seen ten or more times. This chain joins TRBV10-3 and TRBJ1-2; a possible D gene is TRBD1 (5 bases). This CDR3 has 14 amino acids. V dropped 4 bases and J dropped 4 bases, with 13 bases sitting between them. Germline V CDR1 and CDR2: ENHRY, SYGVKD. CDR3 DNA: TGTGCCATCAGTGGGGACGAAGCGTTCTATGGCTACACCTTC. Translating gives CAISGDEAFYGYTF.

This clonotype has at least ten counts. The chain links TRBV7-3 to TRBJ2-5; possibly TRBD2 for D (7 bases). The CDR3 has 15 amino acids. Germline V gives CDR1 SGHTA, CDR2 FQGTGA. The V gene lost 5 bases and the J gene lost 2 bases, with 15 bases spanning the gap. The CDR3 is CASSPGGHPQETQYF. The CDR3 nucleotides read TGTGCCAGCAGCCCCGGGGGGCACCCTCAAGAGACCCAGTACTTC.

Ten or more counts support this clonotype. This rearrangement joins TRBV15 to TRBJ1-1; D gene uncertain. Germline values: CDR1 LNHNV, CDR2 YYDKDF (reference sequence). This CDR3 contains 13 residues. The V gene lost 0 bases and the J gene lost 3 bases, with 5 bases spanning the gap. CDR3 in amino acids: CATSRDTHTEAFF. In nucleotides, the CDR3 is TGTGCCACCAGCAGAGATACGCACACTGAAGCTTTCTTT.

The table lists this clonotype with a few counts. The chain joins TRBV15 to TRBJ2-1, with 8 nucleotides matching TRBD2. V lost 8 bases to trimming and J lost 3 bases; unmatched junction nucleotides: 9. CDR3 length: 15 residues. Germline V gives CDR1 LNHNV, CDR2 YYDKDF (reference sequence). The CDR3 nucleotides are TGTGCCACCGCAAGTAAGCGGGAGCTCTACAATGAGCAGTTCTTC. Amino acid sequence: CATASKRELYNEQFF.

For this clonotype: A much larger clone differs from this one at a single base, so this may be a read error. V gene TRBV29-1 combines with J gene TRBJ1-5; D is possibly TRBD1 (5 bases). This CDR3 region has 12 residues. Per the germline V gene, CDR1 is SQVTM and CDR2 is ANQGSEA. The V end was cut by 5 bases, the J end by 1 base, with 6 bases between. This CDR3 reads CSVRDSNQPQHF. CDR3 DNA: TGCAGCGTTCGGGACAGCAATCAGCCCCAGCATTTT.

This clonotype was recorded many times. V and J are TRBV15 and TRBJ2-3; D ambiguous. Trimming cost V 1 base and J 3 bases, with 5 bases left between them. This CDR3 region has 13 residues. Germline CDR1 is LNHNV and CDR2 is YYDKDF (reference sequence). CDR3 DNA: TGTGCCACCAGCAGAGCGTTAACAGATACGCAGTATTTT. It yields the protein CATSRALTDTQYF.

The J gene is TRBJ2-6, the V gene TRBV11-3; TRBD1 is a possible D gene (5 bases). This CDR3 contains 15 residues. Germline V gives CDR1 SGHNT, CDR2 YENEEA. The germline V and J ends were trimmed by 5 bases and 0 bases, with 8 bases remaining between them. As DNA, the CDR3 is TGTGCCAGCAGCCGTGGGGCCTCTGGGGCCAACGTCCTGACTTTC. Translation gives CASSRGASGANVLTF.

Worth noting for this clonotype: A much larger clone lies a single base off, so this may be a read error. The J gene is TRBJ1-3, the V gene TRBV12-3 or TRBV12-4; 7 bases match TRBD1. This CDR3 region has 16 residues. This CDR3 reads CAGSLAFRGPRNTIYF. The DNA for the CDR3 is TGTGCCGGCAGTTTAGCGTTTAGGGGGCCGAGAAACACCATATATTTT.

This clonotype was detected ten times or more. The rearrangement joins TRBV6-1 to TRBJ2-5, with D unclear. Trimming stripped 4 bases from V and 5 bases from J, with 14 bases between. The germline gives CDR1 MNHNS, CDR2 SASEGT. CDR3 size: 14 residues. CDR3 amino acids: CASSGLPWSETQYF. CDR3 sequence (DNA): TGTGCCAGCAGTGGACTCCCTTGGTCGGAGACCCAGTACTTC.

DNA for the CDR3: TGCAGCGTTTCGACAGGGACTGGGGCCAACGTCCTGACTTTC. Translation: CSVSTGTGANVLTF. The chain is built from TRBV29-1 and TRBJ2-6; 7 positions match TRBD1. J gave up 2 bases and V 5 bases, and 3 bases lay outside the gene matches. Germline CDR1 and CDR2: SQVTM and ANQGSEA. This CDR3 region has 14 residues.

This clonotype was seen many times. This chain connects TRBV30 to TRBJ2-2; 14 bases map to TRBD2. CDR1 and CDR2 from the germline V gene are GTSNPN and SVGIG (reference sequence). This CDR3 contains 19 residues. With 3 bases clipped from V and 4 bases from J, the junction kept 13 bases outside the gene matches. CDR3 residues: CAWRPPGLAGVTSTGELFF. DNA for the CDR3: TGTGCCTGGAGGCCCCCGGGACTAGCGGGAGTCACCAGCACCGGGGAGCTGTTTTTT.

The CDR3 region is CASSQVDRYFTDTQYF. CDR3 coding DNA: TGTGCCAGCAGCCAAGTAGACAGATATTTCACAGATACGCAGTATTTT. The gene calls are TRBV4-2 and TRBJ2-3; D possibly corresponds to TRBD1 (5 bases). CDR1 and CDR2 (germline): LGHNA, YNFKEQ. V was clipped by 1 base and J by 2 bases, with 13 bases between them. This CDR3 spans 16 amino acids.

At least ten counts were recorded for this clonotype. V is TRBV18 and J is TRBJ2-1; TRBD2 is a possible D gene (5 bases). The CDR3 runs to 13 residues. The ends were cut back, 3 bases at V and 6 bases at J, with 9 bases in the middle. From germline, CDR1 is KGHSH and CDR2 LQKENI. CDR3 sequence reads: CASSPSGRNEQFF. The CDR3 DNA reads TGTGCCAGCTCACCGAGCGGTCGCAATGAGCAGTTCTTC.

This clonotype was detected ten times or more. This chain joins TRBV28 and TRBJ1-1, with 8 bases that match TRBD1. Trimming cost V 6 bases and J 4 bases; bases outside gene matches: 16. Germline V gives CDR1 MDHEN, CDR2 SYDVKM. This CDR3 comprises 17 residues. The CDR3 protein is CASSSPRTGKRGTEAFF. DNA of the CDR3: TGTGCCAGCAGCTCACCTAGGACAGGGAAAAGGGGCACTGAAGCTTTCTTT.

This clonotype has ten or more counts. V usage is TRBV27 and J usage is TRBJ1-4; D not certain. CDR3 length: 14 amino acids. Trimming left V 6 bases short and J 8 bases short, with 16 bases between. Germline lookup yields CDR1 MNHEY and CDR2 SMNVEV (reference sequence). DNA of the CDR3: TGTGCCAGCAGCCCACAGCCCTATTGGGAAAAACTGTTTTTT. This translates into CASSPQPYWEKLFF. Using reference TRBV27 and TRBJ1-4 for the parts outside the CDR3, the full variable domain is EAQVTQNPRYLITVTGKKLTVTCSQNMNHEYMSWYRQDPGLGLRQIYYSMNVEVTDKGDVPEGYKVSRKEKRNFPLILESPSPNQTSLYFCASSPQPYWEKLFFGSGTQLSVL.

The table lists this clonotype with a count of one. V usage is TRBV7-3 and J usage is TRBJ2-7, with TRBD2 matching 15 bases. The CDR3 extends over 15 amino acids. Germline V gene sequence: CDR1 SGHTA, CDR2 FQGTGA. J lost 6 bases, V lost 4 bases, and 4 bases had no gene match. As DNA, the CDR3 is TGTGCCAGCAGCTCCGGACTAGCGGGAGGGACCGAGCAGTACTTC. Amino acid sequence: CASSSGLAGGTEQYF.

A few counts support this clonotype. The chain uses TRBV12-3 or TRBV12-4 and TRBJ2-2; unclear D gene. The CDR3 is 15 residues long. The V end lost 1 base, the J end lost 0 bases, and 6 bases lay between the germline ends. As DNA, the CDR3 is TGTGCCAGCAGTTTAGACAGCGCGAACACCGGGGAGCTGTTTTTT. Amino acid sequence: CASSLDSANTGELFF.

The table lists this clonotype with many counts. V is TRBV28 and J is TRBJ2-7; D is undetermined. The CDR3 has 13 amino acids. Germline V gene data show CDR1 as MDHEN and CDR2 as SYDVKM. Trimming left V 5 bases short and J 2 bases short, with 10 bases between. The CDR3 here is CASSLPVTYEQYF. CDR3 nucleotides: TGTGCCAGCAGTCTCCCGGTCACCTACGAGCAGTACTTC. The complete variable domain, with remaining parts taken from reference TRBV28 and TRBJ2-7, reads DVKVTQSSRYLVKRTGEKVFLECVQDMDHENMFWYRQDPGLGLRLIYFSYDVKMKEKGDIPEGYSVSREKKERFSLILESASTNQTSMYLCASSLPVTYEQYFGPGTRLTVT.

This clonotype showed up many times. This chain uses TRBV20-1 with TRBJ1-1; tentatively, D is TRBD1 (6 bases). Per the germline V gene, CDR1 is DFQATT and CDR2 is SNEGSKA (reference sequence). The CDR3 sequence is 12 residues long. Trimming removed 5 bases from V and 1 base from J, with 8 bases in between. CDR3 amino acids: CSAGQPNTEAFF. DNA of the CDR3: TGCAGTGCTGGACAGCCGAACACTGAAGCTTTCTTT.

Many counts were recorded for this clonotype. V is TRBV28 and J is TRBJ1-6, with TRBD1 identical over 7 bases. The CDR3 spans 15 residues. The germline V gene encodes CDR1 MDHEN and CDR2 SYDVKM. V gave up 4 bases and J gave up 14 bases; unmatched junction bases: 14. CDR3 coding DNA: TGTGCCAGCAGTTCTTCCGGGACAGCTGAGCTATCCCTCCACTTT. Residues: CASSSSGTAELSLHF.

There are many counts of this clonotype. This chain links TRBV20-1 with TRBJ2-7, with a possible D match to TRBD1 (7 bases). V gave up 5 bases and J gave up 3 bases, with 14 bases separating them. In germline, CDR1 is DFQATT, CDR2 SNEGSKA (reference sequence). There are 13 residues in the CDR3. Written as DNA, the CDR3 is TGCAGTGCTGGACCAGGGGGGCGCTACGAGCAGTACTTC. It yields the protein CSAGPGGRYEQYF.

This clonotype showed up many times. The chain has TRBV12-3 or TRBV12-4 and TRBJ1-2; no firm D call. V was shortened by 3 bases and J by 8 bases, with 16 bases between the two germline ends. The CDR3 has 14 amino acids. Here the CDR3 DNA reads TGTGCCAGCAGTTTGATTCCGCAGGTGGGAGGCTACACCTTC. Amino acids: CASSLIPQVGGYTF.

The rearrangement links TRBV6-1 to TRBJ1-2; TRBD1 aligns across 9 bases. Germline values: CDR1 MNHNS, CDR2 SASEGT. CDR3 length equals 17 residues. V dropped 7 bases and J dropped 7; count of bases not matched to a gene: 19. CDR3 amino acids: CASIPAGTGLRIGGYTF. CDR3 nucleotides: TGTGCCAGCATCCCCGCCGGGACAGGGTTAAGGATCGGTGGCTACACCTTC.

Ten or more counts support this clonotype. This chain uses TRBV20-1 with TRBJ1-5; no firm D call. Deletions cut 2 bases from V and 9 bases from J, with 23 bases between. This CDR3 contains 16 residues. Germline-derived CDR1 and CDR2 are DFQATT and SNEGSKA (reference sequence). CDR3 protein: CSARTGRTLGVGPQHF. The CDR3 DNA follows: TGCAGTGCTAGAACTGGACGGACGTTGGGAGTAGGGCCCCAGCATTTT.